This T cell receptor (beta chain) came from a study of high-grade serous ovarian cancer treatment subgroups (dated by TCRdb to the early 2020s). In terms of the full investigation: A mean of about 14,000 reads and 7,500 or so unique TCR beta rearrangements per sample was generated by sequencing. Under a laparoscopic triage algorithm, patients with high-grade serous ovarian cancer were grouped by complete gross resection or by neoadjuvant chemotherapy response, and the study profiled the TCR beta repertoires of these patients. The cohort comprised about 30 patients: approximately ten with no residual disease after primary surgery (R0), approximately ten excellent NACT responders, and approximately ten poor NACT responders. In total there were some 90 samples, since every patient provided one primary tumor sample and two metastatic tumor samples. The study at large found these results: Bulk tumor TCR sequencing lacked spatial information, limiting insight into HGSC tumor complexity and diversity. TCR clonal relatedness showed a positive correlation with neoantigen level and a trend toward positive correlation with copy number variation and mutation load from whole-genome sequencing. TCR repertoire analyses focused on CDR3; CDR1 and CDR2 were not analyzed. Tumors from the same patient had repertoire similarity ranging from about 0.095 to 0.8, while tumors from different patients showed almost no similarity.

The 80 to 100 tumor samples underwent high-throughput TCR profiling using ImmunoSEQ. Per the authors' processing: Repertoire diversity metrics included richness (unique productive sequences), clonality, evenness and relatedness; Bhattacharyya coefficient assessed similarity between samples. In a sensitivity analysis, TCRs with fewer than two reads were excluded, and consistent conclusions were obtained. In its TCRdb copy, this immuneACCESS table keeps in-frame sequences only and misses some clones. Where compared with another copy, unresolved V genes explain less than half of these, and the others have no known cause. For V, J and clone size, that table is used; D and trimming come from the DNA. Recorded for this sample are around 37,000 clones; around three quarters of them occurred a single time. The ten largest make up approximately 3.1% of the sample. V is reduced by 8 bases and J by 1 base, leaving a spacing of 20 bases between them. The CDR3 runs 16 amino acids, cysteine and phenylalanine included. Of the read, only the CDR3 DNA is kept; its 48 bases are in frame from base 1. The germline V gene yields SGHTA for CDR1 and FQGNSA for CDR2.

Concerning this clone itself: Its binding antigen is unknown. Per-base quality was not reported, and no clone a single base away is much larger than it.

Tumor samples were collected prior to definitive surgery or chemotherapy. Genomic DNA was extracted by the MD Anderson Biospecimen Extraction Resource, and TCR sequencing was done by the MD Anderson Cancer Genomics Laboratory. The material sequenced was tumor tissue. This receptor was identified in a human donor with high-grade serous ovarian cancer. The rearrangement combines TRBV7-2 with TRBJ2-5; TRBD2 might be the D gene, on 6 matching bases. The CDR3 protein sequence reads: CASGWWGRESQETQYF. The sequence in DNA is TGTGCCAGCGGATGGTGGGGTCGGGAGTCCCAAGAGACCCAGTACTTC.